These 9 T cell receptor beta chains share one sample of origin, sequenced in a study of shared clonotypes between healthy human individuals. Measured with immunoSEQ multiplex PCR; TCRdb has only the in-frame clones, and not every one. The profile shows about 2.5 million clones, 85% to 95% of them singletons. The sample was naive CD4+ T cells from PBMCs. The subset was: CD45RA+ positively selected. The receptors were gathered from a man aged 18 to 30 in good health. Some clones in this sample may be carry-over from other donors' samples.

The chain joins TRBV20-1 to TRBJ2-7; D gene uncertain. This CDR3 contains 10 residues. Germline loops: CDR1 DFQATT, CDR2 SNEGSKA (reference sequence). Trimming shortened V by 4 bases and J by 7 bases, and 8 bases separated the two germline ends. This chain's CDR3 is CSAMRSEQYF. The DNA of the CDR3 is TGCAGTGCTATGAGGAGTGAGCAGTACTTC.

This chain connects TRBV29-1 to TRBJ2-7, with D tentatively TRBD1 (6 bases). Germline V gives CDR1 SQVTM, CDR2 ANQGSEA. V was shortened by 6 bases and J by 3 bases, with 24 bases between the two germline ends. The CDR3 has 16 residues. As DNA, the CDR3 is TGCAGCGTCAAAGGGGGTCCAGGGGCCGGTCTCTACGAGCAGTACTTC. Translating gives CSVKGGPGAGLYEQYF.

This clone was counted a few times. The CDR3 nucleotides are TGTGCCAGCAGTTTAGGGTCCCCTGAAGCTTTCTTT. This gives the protein CASSLGSPEAFF. The chain combines TRBV28 with TRBJ1-1; D remains ambiguous. There are 12 residues in the CDR3. The V gene lost 2 bases and the J gene lost 6 bases, with 7 bases spanning the gap. Germline-derived CDR1 and CDR2 are MDHEN and SYDVKM.

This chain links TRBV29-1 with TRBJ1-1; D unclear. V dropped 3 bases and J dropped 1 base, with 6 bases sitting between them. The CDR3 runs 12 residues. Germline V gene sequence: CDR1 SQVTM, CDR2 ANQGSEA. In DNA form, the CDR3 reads TGCAGCGTTGATTTGAGGAACACTGAAGCTTTCTTT. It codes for CSVDLRNTEAFF.

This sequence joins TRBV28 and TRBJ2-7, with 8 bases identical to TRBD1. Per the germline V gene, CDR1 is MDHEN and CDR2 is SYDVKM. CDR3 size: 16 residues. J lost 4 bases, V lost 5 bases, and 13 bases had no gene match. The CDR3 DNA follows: TGTGCCAGCAGTCCCCTAGGACAGGGAATGAAGTACGAGCAGTACTTC. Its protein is CASSPLGQGMKYEQYF.

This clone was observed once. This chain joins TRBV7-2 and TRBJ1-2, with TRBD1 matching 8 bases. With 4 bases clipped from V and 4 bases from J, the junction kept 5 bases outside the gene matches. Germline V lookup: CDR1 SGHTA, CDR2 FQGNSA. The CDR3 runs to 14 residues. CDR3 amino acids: CASSSQGEGYGYTF. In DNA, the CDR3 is TGTGCCAGCAGCTCACAGGGGGAGGGCTATGGCTACACCTTC.

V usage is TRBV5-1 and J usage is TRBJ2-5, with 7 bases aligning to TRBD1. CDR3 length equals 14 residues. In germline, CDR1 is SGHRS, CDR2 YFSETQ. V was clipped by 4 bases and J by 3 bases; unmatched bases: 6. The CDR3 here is CASSIMTGKETQYF. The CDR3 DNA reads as TGCGCCAGCAGCATAATGACAGGGAAAGAGACCCAGTACTTC.

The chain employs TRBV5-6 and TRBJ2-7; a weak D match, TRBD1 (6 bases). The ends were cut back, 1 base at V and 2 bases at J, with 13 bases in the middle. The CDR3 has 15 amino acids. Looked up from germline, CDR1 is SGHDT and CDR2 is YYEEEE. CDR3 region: CASSLLFRGPYEQYF. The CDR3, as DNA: TGTGCCAGCAGCTTGCTTTTCAGGGGTCCCTACGAGCAGTACTTC.

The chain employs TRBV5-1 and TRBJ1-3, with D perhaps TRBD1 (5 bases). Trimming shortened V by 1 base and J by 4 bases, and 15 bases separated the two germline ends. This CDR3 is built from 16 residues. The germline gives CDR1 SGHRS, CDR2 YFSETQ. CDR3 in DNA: TGCGCCAGCAGCTTGTGGGGGGGTTCGAGCGGAAACACCATATATTTT. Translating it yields CASSLWGGSSGNTIYF.